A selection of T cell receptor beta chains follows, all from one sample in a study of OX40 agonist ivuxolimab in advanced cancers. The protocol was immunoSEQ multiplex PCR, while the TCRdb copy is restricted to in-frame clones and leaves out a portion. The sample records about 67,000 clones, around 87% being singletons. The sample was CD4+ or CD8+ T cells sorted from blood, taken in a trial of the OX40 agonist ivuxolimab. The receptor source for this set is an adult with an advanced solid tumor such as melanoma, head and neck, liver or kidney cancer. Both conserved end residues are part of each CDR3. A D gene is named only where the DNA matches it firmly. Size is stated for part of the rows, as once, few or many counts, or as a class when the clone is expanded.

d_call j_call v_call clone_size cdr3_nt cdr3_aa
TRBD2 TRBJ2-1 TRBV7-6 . TGTGCCAGCAGCCCGCAACTAGCGGGAGGCGACAATGAGCAGTTCTTC CASSPQLAGGDNEQFF
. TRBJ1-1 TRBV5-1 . TGCGCCAGCAGCTTGGACAGGGACACTGAAGCTTTCTTT CASSLDRDTEAFF
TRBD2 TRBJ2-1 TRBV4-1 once TGCGCCAGCACCCTGGGACTAGCGGGAGACAATGAGCAGTTCTTC CASTLGLAGDNEQFF
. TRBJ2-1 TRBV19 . TGTGCCAGTATGGGGGTCAAGGGAGGAAACCACAATGAGCAGTTCTTC CASMGVKGGNHNEQFF
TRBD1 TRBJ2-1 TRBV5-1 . TGCGCCAGCAGCTCGACAGGGGTGAACTACAATGAGCAGTTCTTC CASSSTGVNYNEQFF
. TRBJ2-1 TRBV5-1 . TGCGCCAGCAGCTTAAGGGACGGTTACAATGAGCAGTTCTTC CASSLRDGYNEQFF
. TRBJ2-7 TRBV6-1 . TGTGCCAGCAGTGAAGCCCGAGACACCGACGAGCAGTACTTC CASSEARDTDEQYF
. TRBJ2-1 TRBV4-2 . TGTGCCAGCAGCCGCGGGACCAACGACAATGAGCAGTTCTTC CASSRGTNDNEQFF
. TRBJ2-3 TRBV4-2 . TGTGCCAGCAGCCAAGAGTACAGCCTCAGCACAGATACGCAGTATTTT CASSQEYSLSTDTQYF
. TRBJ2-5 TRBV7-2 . TGTGCCAGCAGCGACGCCGGAGAGACCCAGTACTTC CASSDAGETQYF